This TCR beta chain was captured in a study of T cell changes during pregnancy in multiple sclerosis. Germline V lookup: CDR1 SGHNT, CDR2 YYREEE (reference sequence). J was trimmed by 7 bases and V by 2 bases; bases with no gene match: 8. The CDR3 is 15 amino acids. The assay was immunoSEQ multiplex PCR, and TCRdb's table has in-frame clones only and misses some. The sample contains over 70,000 clones, about 93% of which appear only once. The source was peripheral blood, collected in the third trimester of pregnancy. V gene TRBV5-4 combines with J gene TRBJ2-1, with 8 bases that match TRBD2. This clonotype was obtained from a female donor with multiple sclerosis, enrolled in a pregnancy study. CDR3 coding DNA: TGTGCCAGCAGCTTAGACGGGAGGGCCGTGAATGAGCAGTTCTTC. Its translation is CASSLDGRAVNEQFF. The whole variable domain, remainder taken from reference TRBV5-4 and TRBJ2-1, is ETGVTQSPTHLIKTRGQQVTLRCSSQSGHNTVSWYQQALGQGPQFIFQYYREEENGRGNFPPRFSGLQFPNYSSELNVNALELDDSALYLCASSLDGRAVNEQFFGPGTRLTVL.